This TCR beta chain was sequenced in a study of PD-1 blockade in classical Hodgkin lymphoma. Whole-study context: Nivolumab was administered to patients intravenously at 3 mg/kg every 2 weeks.

Generated by immunoSEQ multiplex PCR, the TCRdb table keeps only in-frame clones and is missing some. Among tens of thousands of clones listed, more than 80% were seen once. Study-wide results and limits: Diversity similar to that of newly diagnosed patients was seen at baseline in complete responders. The causes of the repertoire differences, possibly disease activity or prior therapy, remain undefined. CD4+ TCR diversity rose significantly by C4D1, and CD8+ TCR diversity did not.

The time point: cycle 4 day 1 (C4D1), after less than 7 weeks of nivolumab. All the patients suffered relapse after autologous stem cell transplantation, and brentuximab vedotin exposure differed. Of note for this clone: The antigen remains unidentified.

This TCR was sampled from a human donor with classical Hodgkin lymphoma. This specimen was peripheral blood mononuclear cells (PBMCs), taken before the fourth cycle of nivolumab.

The chain's CDR3 is CASSRTVNTEAFF. The CDR3 nucleotides are TGTGCCAGCAGCCGTACAGTGAACACTGAAGCTTTCTTT. The chain employs TRBV7-8 and TRBJ1-1, with D unresolved. Germline V CDR1 and CDR2: SGHVS, FQNEAQ. Trimming took 5 bases from V and 0 from J, leaving 7 bases between them. The CDR3 covers 13 residues.